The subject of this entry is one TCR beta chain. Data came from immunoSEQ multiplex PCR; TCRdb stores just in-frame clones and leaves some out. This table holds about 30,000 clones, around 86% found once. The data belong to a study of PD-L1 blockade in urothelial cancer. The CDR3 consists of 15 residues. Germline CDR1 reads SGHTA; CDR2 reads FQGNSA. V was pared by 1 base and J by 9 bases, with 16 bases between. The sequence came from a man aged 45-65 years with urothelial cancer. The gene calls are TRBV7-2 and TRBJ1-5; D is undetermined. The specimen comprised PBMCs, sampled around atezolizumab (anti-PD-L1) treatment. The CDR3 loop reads CASSLGGSQNGPQHF. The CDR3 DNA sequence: TGTGCCAGCAGCTTAGGAGGGTCGCAAAACGGGCCCCAGCATTTT.